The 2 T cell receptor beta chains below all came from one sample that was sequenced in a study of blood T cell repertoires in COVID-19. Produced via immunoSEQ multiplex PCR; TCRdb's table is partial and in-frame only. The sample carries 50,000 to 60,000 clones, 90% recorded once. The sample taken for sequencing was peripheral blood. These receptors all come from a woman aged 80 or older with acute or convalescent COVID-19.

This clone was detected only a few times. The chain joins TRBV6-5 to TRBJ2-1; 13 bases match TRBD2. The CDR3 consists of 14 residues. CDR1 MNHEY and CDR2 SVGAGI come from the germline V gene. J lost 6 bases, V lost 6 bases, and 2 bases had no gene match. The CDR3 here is CASRTSGRRNEQFF. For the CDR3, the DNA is TGTGCCAGCAGGACTAGCGGGAGGCGCAATGAGCAGTTCTTC.

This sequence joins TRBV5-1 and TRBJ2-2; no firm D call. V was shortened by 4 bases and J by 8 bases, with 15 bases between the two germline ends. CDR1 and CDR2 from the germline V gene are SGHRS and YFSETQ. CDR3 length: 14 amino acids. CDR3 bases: TGCGCCAGCAGCGGCCCGGGTGAGGTGGGGGAGCTGTTTTTT. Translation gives CASSGPGEVGELFF.